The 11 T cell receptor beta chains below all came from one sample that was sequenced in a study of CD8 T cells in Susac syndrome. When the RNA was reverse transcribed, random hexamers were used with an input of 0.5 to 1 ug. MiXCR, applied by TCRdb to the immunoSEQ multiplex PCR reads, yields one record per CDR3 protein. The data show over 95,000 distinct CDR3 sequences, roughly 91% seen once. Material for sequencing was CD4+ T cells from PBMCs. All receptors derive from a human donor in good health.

CDR3 in DNA: TGCAGCGTTGTGTTCTACACAGATACGCAGTATTTT. It codes for CSVVFYTDTQYF. V usage is TRBV29-1 and J usage is TRBJ2-3, with D uncertain. Trimming removed 4 bases from V and 2 bases from J, with 7 bases in between. The CDR3 has 12 residues. Germline CDR1 SQVTM, CDR2 ANQGSEA.

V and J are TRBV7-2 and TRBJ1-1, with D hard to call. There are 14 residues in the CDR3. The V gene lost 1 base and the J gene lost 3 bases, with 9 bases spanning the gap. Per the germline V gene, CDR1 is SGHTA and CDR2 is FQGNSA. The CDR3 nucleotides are TGTGCCAGCAGCTTAGGGATCTGGGACACTGAAGCTTTCTTT. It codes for CASSLGIWDTEAFF.

The CDR3: CASSWGTGGTGELFF. The CDR3 DNA sequence: TGTGCCAGCAGCTGGGGGACAGGGGGCACCGGGGAGCTGTTTTTT. V usage is TRBV7-8 and J usage is TRBJ2-2; 11 bases fit TRBD1. J gave up 4 bases and V 4 bases, and 2 bases lay outside the gene matches. There are 15 residues in the CDR3. CDR1 is SGHVS, CDR2 FQNEAQ, per germline.

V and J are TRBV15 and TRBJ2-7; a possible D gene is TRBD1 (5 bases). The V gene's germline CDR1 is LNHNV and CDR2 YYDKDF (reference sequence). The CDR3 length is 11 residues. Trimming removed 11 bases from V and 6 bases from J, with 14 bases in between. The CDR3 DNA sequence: TGTGCCGTCGGAGCAGGGTCCGAGCAGTACTTC. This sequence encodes CAVGAGSEQYF.

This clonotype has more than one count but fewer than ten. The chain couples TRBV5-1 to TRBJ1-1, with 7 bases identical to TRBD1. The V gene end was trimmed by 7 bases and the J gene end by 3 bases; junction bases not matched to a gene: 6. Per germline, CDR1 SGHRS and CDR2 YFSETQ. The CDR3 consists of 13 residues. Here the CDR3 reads CASGETGHTEAFF. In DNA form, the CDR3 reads TGCGCCAGCGGTGAGACAGGGCACACTGAAGCTTTCTTT.

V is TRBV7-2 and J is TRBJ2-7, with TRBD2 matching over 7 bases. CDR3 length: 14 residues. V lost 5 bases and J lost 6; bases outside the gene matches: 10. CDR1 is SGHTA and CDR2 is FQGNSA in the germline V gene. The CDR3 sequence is CASSLGGTLGEQYF. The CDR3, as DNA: TGTGCCAGCAGCCTGGGGGGGACCCTTGGCGAGCAGTACTTC.

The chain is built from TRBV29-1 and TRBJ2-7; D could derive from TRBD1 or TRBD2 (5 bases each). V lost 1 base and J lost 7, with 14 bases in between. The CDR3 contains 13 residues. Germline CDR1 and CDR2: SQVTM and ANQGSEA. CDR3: CSVEGGNFGEQYF. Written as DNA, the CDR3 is TGCAGCGTTGAAGGGGGGAACTTCGGAGAGCAGTACTTC.

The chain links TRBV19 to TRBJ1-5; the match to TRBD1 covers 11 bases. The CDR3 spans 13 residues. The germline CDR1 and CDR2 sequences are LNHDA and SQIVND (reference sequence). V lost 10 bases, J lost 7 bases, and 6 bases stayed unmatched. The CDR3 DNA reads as TGTGCCACCAGGACAGGGGGCAGGCAGCCCCAGCATTTT. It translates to CATRTGGRQPQHF.

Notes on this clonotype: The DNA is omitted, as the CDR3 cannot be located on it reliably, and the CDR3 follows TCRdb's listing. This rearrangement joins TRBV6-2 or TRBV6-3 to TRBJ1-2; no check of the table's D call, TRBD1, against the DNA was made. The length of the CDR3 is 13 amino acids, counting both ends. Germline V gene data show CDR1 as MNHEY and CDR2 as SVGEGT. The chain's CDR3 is CASSPPVGEGTTF.

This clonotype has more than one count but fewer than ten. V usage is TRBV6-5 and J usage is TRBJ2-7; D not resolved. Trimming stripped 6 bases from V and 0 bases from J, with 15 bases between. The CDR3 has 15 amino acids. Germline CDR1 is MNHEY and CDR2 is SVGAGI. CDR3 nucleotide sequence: TGTGCCAGCAGCTCCACGATATACCGCTCCTACGAGCAGTACTTC. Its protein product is CASSSTIYRSYEQYF.

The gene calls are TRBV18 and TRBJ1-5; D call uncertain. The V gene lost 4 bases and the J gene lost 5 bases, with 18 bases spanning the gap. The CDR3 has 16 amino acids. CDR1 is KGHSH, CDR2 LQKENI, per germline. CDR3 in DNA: TGTGCCAGCTCACTGCGGGCCCTCCGAGGCGATCAGCCCCAGCATTTT. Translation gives CASSLRALRGDQPQHF. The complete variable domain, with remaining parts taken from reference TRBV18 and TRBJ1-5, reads NAGVMQNPRHLVRRRGQEARLRCSPMKGHSHVYWYRQLPEEGLKFMVYLQKENIIDESGMPKERFSAEFPKEGPSILRIQQVVRGDSAAYFCASSLRALRGDQPQHFGDGTRLSIL.